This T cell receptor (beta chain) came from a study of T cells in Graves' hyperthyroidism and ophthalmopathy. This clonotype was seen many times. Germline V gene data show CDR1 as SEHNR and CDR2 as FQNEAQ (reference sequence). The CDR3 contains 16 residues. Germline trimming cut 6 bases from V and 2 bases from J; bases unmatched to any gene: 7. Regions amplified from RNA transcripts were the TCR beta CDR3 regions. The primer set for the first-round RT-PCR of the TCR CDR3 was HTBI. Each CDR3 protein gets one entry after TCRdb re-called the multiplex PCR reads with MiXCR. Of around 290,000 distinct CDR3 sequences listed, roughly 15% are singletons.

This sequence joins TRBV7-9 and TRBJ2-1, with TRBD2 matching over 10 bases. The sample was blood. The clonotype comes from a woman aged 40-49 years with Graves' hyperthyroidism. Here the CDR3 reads CASRPSSGRAYNEQFF. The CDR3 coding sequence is TGTGCCAGCAGACCCTCTAGCGGGAGAGCCTACAATGAGCAGTTCTTC.